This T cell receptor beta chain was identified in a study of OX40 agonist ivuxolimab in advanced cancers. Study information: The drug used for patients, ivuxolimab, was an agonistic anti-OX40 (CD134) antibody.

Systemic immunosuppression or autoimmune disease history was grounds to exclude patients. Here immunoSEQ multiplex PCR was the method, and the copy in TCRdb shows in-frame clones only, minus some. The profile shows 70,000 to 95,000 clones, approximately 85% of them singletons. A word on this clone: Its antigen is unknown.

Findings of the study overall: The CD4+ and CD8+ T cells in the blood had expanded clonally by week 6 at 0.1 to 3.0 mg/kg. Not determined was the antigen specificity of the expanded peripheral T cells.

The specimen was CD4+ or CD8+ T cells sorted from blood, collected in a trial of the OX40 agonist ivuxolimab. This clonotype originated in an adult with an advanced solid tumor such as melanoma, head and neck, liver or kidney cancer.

The CDR3 bases are TGTGCCAGTAGTATTGGAGCCGGTGAAAAACTGTTTTTT. Protein product: CASSIGAGEKLFF. The chain combines TRBV19 with TRBJ1-4; D is unclear. This CDR3 spans 13 amino acids. Looked up from germline, CDR1 is LNHDA and CDR2 is SQIVND (reference sequence). The ends were cut back, 3 bases at V and 7 bases at J, with 9 bases in the middle.